One sample yielded the 11 T cell receptor beta chains listed below, sequenced in a study of regulatory T cells in long-lasting Graves disease. Time point described: newly diagnosed GD, antithyroid drugs for less than 3 months. PBMC-extracted RNA yielded the TCR library. iRepertoire HTBI primers and Arm-PCR of CDR3 regions built TCR beta libraries. TCRdb used MiXCR to reprocess the multiplex PCR reads, holding one entry per CDR3 protein. This table has about 540,000 distinct CDR3 sequences, approximately 15% appearing once. These same data were also listed under a study on T cells in Graves' hyperthyroidism and ophthalmopathy.

Sequenced here: peripheral blood mononuclear cells (PBMCs), sampled at new diagnosis, from a patient treated with antithyroid drugs. These TCRs come from a man aged 25-45 years with Graves disease.

This clonotype has a count of ten or more. This chain joins TRBV7-3 and TRBJ2-7; 13 bases align to TRBD2. The CDR3 loop spans 16 amino acids. V shed 5 bases, J shed 1 base, and the junction held 5 bases outside the gene matches. CDR1 and CDR2 from the germline V gene are SGHTA and FQGTGA. The CDR3 sequence is CASSLLAGGPSYEQYF. The CDR3 bases are TGTGCCAGCAGCCTACTAGCGGGAGGGCCATCCTACGAGCAGTACTTC.

Ten or more counts support this clonotype. The chain is built from TRBV30 and TRBJ2-7, with no clear D. This CDR3 is built from 13 residues. Between the trimmed V and J ends, which lost 2 bases and 2 bases, there was a span of 10 bases. Germline CDR1 GTSNPN, CDR2 SVGIG (reference sequence). The CDR3 is CAWSIGGTYEQYF. DNA of the CDR3: TGTGCCTGGAGTATAGGTGGCACCTACGAGCAGTACTTC.

V usage is TRBV18 and J usage is TRBJ2-7, with 7 bases identical to TRBD1. The J segment lost 2 bases and the V segment lost 5 bases, leaving 9 bases of the junction unmatched. CDR1 is KGHSH and CDR2 is LQKENI in the germline V gene. The CDR3 runs 15 residues. The chain's CDR3 is CASSSSRQGAYEQYF. In DNA, the CDR3 is TGTGCCAGCTCATCGTCGAGACAGGGAGCCTACGAGCAGTACTTC.

This clonotype has ten or more counts. This rearrangement joins TRBV29-1 to TRBJ2-5; D may be TRBD1 (5 bases). This CDR3 region has 14 residues. V was shortened by 3 bases and J by 2 bases, with 13 bases between the two germline ends. Germline CDR1 reads SQVTM; CDR2 reads ANQGSEA. The CDR3 region is CSVEQGWGQETQYF. In DNA, the CDR3 is TGCAGCGTTGAGCAGGGATGGGGACAAGAGACCCAGTACTTC.

This clonotype was found many times. The V and J genes are TRBV20-1 and TRBJ1-1; 10 bases are shared with TRBD1. The CDR3 length is 14 residues. CDR1 and CDR2 from the germline V gene are DFQATT and SNEGSKA (reference sequence). V shed 5 bases, J shed 4 bases, and the junction held 7 bases outside the gene matches. CDR3 nucleotides: TGCAGTGCTTGGGACAGGGGAACAGGCACTGAAGCTTTCTTT. Its translation is CSAWDRGTGTEAFF.

V and J are TRBV19 and TRBJ2-1; 13 bases map to TRBD2. V was clipped by 9 bases and J by 0 bases; unmatched bases: 8. The CDR3 runs 17 residues. Germline V gene sequence: CDR1 LNHDA, CDR2 SQIVND (reference sequence). The CDR3: CASQPGTSGISYNEQFF. CDR3 sequence (DNA): TGTGCCAGCCAACCCGGGACTAGCGGGATCTCCTACAATGAGCAGTTCTTC.

In its sample, this clonotype was seen a few times. This chain links TRBV5-1 with TRBJ2-5; D remains ambiguous. Germline values: CDR1 SGHRS, CDR2 YFSETQ. The CDR3 is made up of 13 amino acids. V lost 4 bases and J lost 1, with 8 bases in between. The CDR3 protein is CASSIPLQETQYF. The CDR3, as DNA: TGCGCCAGCAGCATACCCCTCCAAGAGACCCAGTACTTC. The full variable domain, rest sourced from reference TRBV5-1 and TRBJ2-5, is KAGVTQTPRYLIKTRGQQVTLSCSPISGHRSVSWYQQTPGQGLQFLFEYFSETQRNKGNFPGRFSGRQFSNSRSEMNVSTLELGDSALYLCASSIPLQETQYFGPGTRLLVL.

This clonotype occurred many times. The genes are TRBV28 and TRBJ2-2, with 8 bases fitting TRBD1. V dropped 5 bases and J dropped 5; count of bases not matched to a gene: 10. The V gene's germline CDR1 is MDHEN and CDR2 SYDVKM. The CDR3 has 16 residues. The CDR3 is CASSPRTGRTTGELFF. CDR3 in DNA: TGTGCCAGCAGTCCGAGGACAGGGCGTACAACCGGGGAGCTGTTTTTT.

Remarks on this clonotype: Relative to the germline gene, one junction end is altered; a read error may explain this. The genes are TRBV12-3 or TRBV12-4 and TRBJ2-7; D is tentatively TRBD1 or TRBD2 (5 bases each). There are 14 residues in the CDR3. This CDR3 reads CASCFGAGRPEQYF. In DNA, the CDR3 is TGTGCCAGCTGTTTCGGGGCAGGGCGTCCCGAGCAGTACTTC.

A few counts support this clonotype. The V and J genes are TRBV20-1 and TRBJ2-3; TRBD2 matches at 11 bases. V lost 3 bases to trimming and J lost 4 bases; unmatched junction nucleotides: 6. Germline V gene data show CDR1 as DFQATT and CDR2 as SNEGSKA (reference sequence). The CDR3 is made up of 15 amino acids. As DNA, the CDR3 is TGCAGTGCTAGTATAGCGGGAGGGCGCCCAGATACGCAGTATTTT. Its protein is CSASIAGGRPDTQYF.

The V and J genes are TRBV10-3 and TRBJ2-7; the match to TRBD1 covers 12 bases. Germline loops: CDR1 ENHRY, CDR2 SYGVKD. The CDR3 totals 14 residues. The V and J ends lost 8 bases and 5 bases, in that order; junction bases with no gene match: 7. The CDR3: CAIARDRGRDEQYF. CDR3 DNA sequence: TGTGCCATCGCTAGGGACAGGGGGCGGGACGAGCAGTACTTC.